The 10 T cell receptor beta chains below were found in one sample sequenced in a study of blood T cell repertoires in COVID-19 (dated by TCRdb to 2020 to 2022). Preparation of the library involved the immunoSEQ multiplex PCR assay. This is the immuneACCESS table as TCRdb keeps it, with only in-frame sequences that have V and J called. A part of the clones is gone; compared with another copy, unresolved V genes explain less than half, and the rest is unexplained. In all, the sample holds tens of thousands of clones, and about three quarters of those were seen once. The top ten hold roughly 45% of the sample. Material for sequencing was peripheral blood. Source of these receptors: a man in his 70s with active or convalescent COVID-19.

Only a few counts were recorded for this clone. The genes are TRBV24-1 and TRBJ1-5; a possible D gene is TRBD1 (6 bases). This CDR3 is 14 amino acids long. Between the trimmed V and J ends, which lost 9 bases and 1 base, there was a span of 12 bases. CDR1 is KGHDR and CDR2 is SFDVKD in the germline V gene. DNA for the CDR3: TGTGCCACCTCCGGGACATGGAGCAATCAGCCCCAGCATTTT. Amino acid sequence: CATSGTWSNQPQHF.

The chain combines TRBV9 with TRBJ1-4; 8 bases fit TRBD1. V trimming: 4 bases; J trimming: 8 bases; junction bases outside the gene matches: 10. Germline CDR1 and CDR2: SGDLS and YYNGEE. The CDR3 length is 15 residues. The CDR3 protein is CASSFGQGFGEKLFF. The CDR3 DNA follows: TGTGCCAGCAGCTTCGGACAGGGTTTTGGGGAAAAACTGTTTTTT. The full variable domain, in which reference TRBV9 and TRBJ1-4 provide the parts outside the CDR3, is DSGVTQTPKHLITATGQRVTLRCSPRSGDLSVYWYQQSLDQGLQFLIQYYNGEERAKGNILERFSAQQFPDLHSELNLSSLELGDSALYFCASSFGQGFGEKLFFGSGTQLSVL.

This sequence joins TRBV18 and TRBJ1-5; TRBD1 is a possible D gene (5 bases). Looked up from germline, CDR1 is KGHSH and CDR2 is LQKENI. V shed 5 bases and J shed 9 bases, with 11 bases lying between them. This CDR3 spans 12 amino acids. CDR3 nucleotides: TGTGCCAGCTCAGACGAAGGGGCGCCCCAGCATTTT. This gives the protein CASSDEGAPQHF. Drawing the rest from reference TRBV18 and TRBJ1-5, the complete variable domain is NAGVMQNPRHLVRRRGQEARLRCSPMKGHSHVYWYRQLPEEGLKFMVYLQKENIIDESGMPKERFSAEFPKEGPSILRIQQVVRGDSAAYFCASSDEGAPQHFGDGTRLSIL.

The chain couples TRBV11-3 to TRBJ2-1; TRBD2 matches at 12 bases. This CDR3 spans 17 amino acids. The J segment lost 3 bases and the V segment lost 5 bases, leaving 8 bases of the junction unmatched. Germline V lookup: CDR1 SGHNT, CDR2 YENEEA. CDR3 residues: CASSPRTSGVDYNEQFF. The CDR3, as DNA: TGTGCCAGCAGCCCTCGGACTAGCGGGGTGGACTACAATGAGCAGTTCTTC.

The rearrangement joins TRBV30 to TRBJ1-2; 7 bases are a match to TRBD1. CDR1 is GTSNPN and CDR2 is SVGIG in the germline V gene (reference sequence). V dropped 0 bases and J dropped 2; count of bases not matched to a gene: 6. The CDR3 runs 15 residues. This CDR3 reads CAWSVPGQPNYGYTF. The CDR3 DNA is TGTGCCTGGAGTGTCCCGGGACAGCCAAACTATGGCTACACCTTC.

The V and J genes are TRBV7-3 and TRBJ2-1, with TRBD1 as a possible D gene (5 bases). The germline CDR1 and CDR2 sequences are SGHTA and FQGTGA. The CDR3 totals 17 residues. Trimming removed 2 bases at V and 2 bases at J, with 16 bases between. The CDR3 nucleotides are TGTGCCAGCAGCTTAGAAAGGGGCCGCGCTGCCTACAATGAGCAGTTCTTC. This gives the protein CASSLERGRAAYNEQFF.

This clone was recorded at least ten times. This rearrangement joins TRBV6-5 to TRBJ1-6, with D unclear. Germline CDR1 and CDR2: MNHEY and SVGAGI. The CDR3 spans 13 residues. V was trimmed by 7 bases and J by 6 bases, leaving 10 bases between them. Written as DNA, the CDR3 is TGTGCCAGCACAAAACAGCCTAATTCACCCCTCCACTTT. Translated: CASTKQPNSPLHF.

The rearrangement uses TRBV7-9 and TRBJ1-6; possible D gene TRBD1, 5 bases. The CDR3 consists of 13 residues. The V gene lost 5 bases and the J gene lost 8 bases, with 10 bases spanning the gap. The V gene's germline CDR1 is SEHNR and CDR2 FQNEAQ (reference sequence). The CDR3 region is CASSPWGDSPLHF. Here the CDR3 DNA reads TGTGCCAGCAGCCCCTGGGGGGATTCACCCCTCCACTTT.

This chain uses TRBV12-3 or TRBV12-4 with TRBJ1-2; 7 positions match TRBD1. This CDR3 spans 12 amino acids. Germline trimming cut 5 bases from V and 8 bases from J; bases unmatched to any gene: 5. The DNA of the CDR3 is TGTGCCAGCAGTCAGGGGGTATCAGGCTACACCTTC. Its protein product is CASSQGVSGYTF.

V and J are TRBV19 and TRBJ2-3; no definite D call. This CDR3 comprises 15 residues. Trimming cost V 5 bases and J 4 bases, with 16 bases left between them. Germline-derived CDR1 and CDR2 are LNHDA and SQIVND (reference sequence). The CDR3 reads CASSPTAFGPDTQYF. The CDR3 DNA follows: TGTGCCAGTAGTCCTACAGCATTCGGTCCAGATACGCAGTATTTT.